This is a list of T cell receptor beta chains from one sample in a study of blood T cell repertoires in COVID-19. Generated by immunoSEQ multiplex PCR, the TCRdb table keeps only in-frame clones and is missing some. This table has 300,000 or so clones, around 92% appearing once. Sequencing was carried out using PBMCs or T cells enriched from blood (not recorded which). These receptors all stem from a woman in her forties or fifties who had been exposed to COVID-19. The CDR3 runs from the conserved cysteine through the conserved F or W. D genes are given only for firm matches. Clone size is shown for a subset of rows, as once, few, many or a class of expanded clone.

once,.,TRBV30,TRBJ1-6,TGTGCCTGGAAGGGCCCCCTGGGACTTTCACCCCTCCACTTT,CAWKGPLGLSPLHF
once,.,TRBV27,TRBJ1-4,TGTGCCAGCAGTTCTGAAGCAGGGGCTGAAAAACTGTTTTTT,CASSSEAGAEKLFF
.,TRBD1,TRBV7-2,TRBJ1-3,TGTGCCAGCAGCTTAGAGGGGACAGATTTTGGAAACACCATATATTTT,CASSLEGTDFGNTIYF
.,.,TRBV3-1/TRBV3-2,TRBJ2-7,TGTGCCAGCAGCCGACGTGGACTTAACTCCTACGAGCAGTACTTC,CASSRRGLNSYEQYF
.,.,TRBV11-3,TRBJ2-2,TGTGCCAGCAGCTTGACACGCACCGGGGAGCTGTTTTTT,CASSLTRTGELFF
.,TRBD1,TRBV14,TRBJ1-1,TGTGCCAGCAGCCAAGAATTACAGGGGGCGCTTAGTGAAGCTTTCTTT,CASSQELQGALSEAFF
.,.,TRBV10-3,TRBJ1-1,TGTGCCATCACACAGGGTAGCACTGAAGCTTTCTTT,CAITQGSTEAFF
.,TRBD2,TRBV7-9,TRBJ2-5,TGTGCCAGCAGCCCCCGGACTAGCGGGGGGACCCAAGAGACCCAGTACTTC,CASSPRTSGGTQETQYF
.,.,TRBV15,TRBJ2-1,TGTGCCACCAGCAGAGGAGGGAATGAGCAGTTCTTC,CATSRGGNEQFF
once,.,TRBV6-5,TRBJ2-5,TGTGCCAGCACCAGGGACTTTAGGGAGACCCAGTACTTC,CASTRDFRETQYF
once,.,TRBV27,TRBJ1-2,TGTGCCAGCAGTTTATTCGGGAACTATGGCTACACCTTC,CASSLFGNYGYTF
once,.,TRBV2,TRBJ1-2,TGTGCCAGCAGCGGACCGGGACACCAACAGGGCTATGGCTACACCTTC,CASSGPGHQQGYGYTF
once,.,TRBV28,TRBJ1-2,TGTGCCAGCAGCCCGCTGGGGGGGGCGAATGGCTACACCTTC,CASSPLGGANGYTF
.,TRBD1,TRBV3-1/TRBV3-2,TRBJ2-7,TGTGCCAGCAGCCGAGCCGGGACAGGGACCTACGAGCAGTACTTC,CASSRAGTGTYEQYF
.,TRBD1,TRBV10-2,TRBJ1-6,TGCGCCAGCAGGCGACAGGGTTGGGATTCACCCCTCCACTTT,CASRRQGWDSPLHF
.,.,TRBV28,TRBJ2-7,TGTGCCAGCAGTTTAAGTCCAGGGCACTACGAGCAGTACTTC,CASSLSPGHYEQYF
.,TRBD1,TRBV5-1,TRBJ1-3,TGCGCCAGCAGCTTGGACAGGGGCTCTGGAAACACCATATATTTT,CASSLDRGSGNTIYF
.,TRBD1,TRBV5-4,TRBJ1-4,TGTGCCAGCAGCCCCGGGACAGGGGTTGGTGAAAAACTGTTTTTT,CASSPGTGVGEKLFF
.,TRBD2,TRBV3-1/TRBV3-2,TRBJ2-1,TGTGCCAGCAGCCAATTGAGCGGGGGGGCTAAGGGTGAGCAGTTCTTC,CASSQLSGGAKGEQFF
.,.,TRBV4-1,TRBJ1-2,TGCGCCAGCAGCCAAGAGGGGGGGAGAGTCTATGGCTACACCTTC,CASSQEGGRVYGYTF
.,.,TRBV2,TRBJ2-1,TGTGCCAGCAGCCGCAGGAGGTACAATGAGCAGTTCTTC,CASSRRRYNEQFF
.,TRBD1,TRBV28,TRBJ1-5,TGTGCCAGCAGACGGACAGGGGGCGCGAGGCAGCCCCAGCATTTT,CASRRTGGARQPQHF
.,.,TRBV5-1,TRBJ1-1,TGCGCCAGCAGCCCCGGGGGGGATCCCTTTGAAGCTTTCTTT,CASSPGGDPFEAFF
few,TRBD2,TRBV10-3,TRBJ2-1,TGTGCCATCAGTGAGTCTGTGACTAGCGGAGACAATGAGCAGTTCTTC,CAISESVTSGDNEQFF
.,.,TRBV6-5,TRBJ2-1,TGTGCCAGCATAGTGGGGGCGAAGGGAAACAATGAGCAGTTCTTC,CASIVGAKGNNEQFF
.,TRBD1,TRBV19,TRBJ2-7,TGTGCCAGTGAGGAAACCAGGGGGCTTGGCGAGCAGTACTTC,CASEETRGLGEQYF
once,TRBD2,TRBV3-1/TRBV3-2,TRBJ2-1,TGTGCCAGCACCCGAGTCGGCGGGACTAGCTCCTACAATGAGCAGTTCTTC,CASTRVGGTSSYNEQFF
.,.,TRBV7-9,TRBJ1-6,TGTGCCAGCAGTCCCCCCGGGGGAACTGATTCACCCCTCCACTTT,CASSPPGGTDSPLHF
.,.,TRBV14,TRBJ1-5,TGTGCCAGCAGCCTCCAAAATCAGCCCCAGCATTTT,CASSLQNQPQHF
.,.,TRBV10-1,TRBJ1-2,TGCGCCAGCAGTGTACCGGCGGATGGCTACACCTTC,CASSVPADGYTF
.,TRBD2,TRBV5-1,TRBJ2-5,TGCGCCAGCAGCTTGCTAGCGGGGCCGTACCAAGAGACCCAGTACTTC,CASSLLAGPYQETQYF
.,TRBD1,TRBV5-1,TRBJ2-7,TGCGCCAGCAGCTCCGGACAGGGCAAAGACGAGCAGTACTTC,CASSSGQGKDEQYF
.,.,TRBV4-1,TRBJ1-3,TGCGCCAGCAGCCAAGAACCCGTGAGCTCTGGAAACACCATATATTTT,CASSQEPVSSGNTIYF
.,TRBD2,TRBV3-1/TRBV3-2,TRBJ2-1,TGTGCCAGCAGCCAAACGGGACTAGCGGACCACTACAATGAGCAGTTCTTC,CASSQTGLADHYNEQFF
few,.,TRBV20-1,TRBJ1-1,TGCAGTGTTCCGAGGGGGACTGAAGCTTTCTTT,CSVPRGTEAFF
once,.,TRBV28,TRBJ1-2,TGTGCCAGCAGTTTTCACTCCGGTGGGGGCCGGTATGGCTACACCTTC,CASSFHSGGGRYGYTF
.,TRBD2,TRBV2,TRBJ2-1,TGTGCCAGCAGTGTTCCGCGGGGGGCTTACAATGAGCAGTTCTTC,CASSVPRGAYNEQFF
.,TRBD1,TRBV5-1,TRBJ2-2,TGCGCCAGCAGCGGGACAGGGATTTCTCCCGGGGAGCTGTTTTTT,CASSGTGISPGELFF
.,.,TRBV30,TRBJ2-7,TGTGCCTGGAGTGTATATGGGGCTAACGAGCAGTACTTC,CAWSVYGANEQYF
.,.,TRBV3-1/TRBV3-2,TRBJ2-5,TGTGCCAGCAGCCTGGGCGGAGGGTGGAGTGCGGAGACCCAGTACTTC,CASSLGGGWSAETQYF